The 9 T cell receptor beta chains presented below share a single source sample, sequenced in a study of OX40 agonist ivuxolimab in advanced cancers. TCRdb's copy holds only in-frame clones and misses some; the assay was immunoSEQ multiplex PCR. The table lists about 91,000 clones, roughly 89% of them singletons. The sequenced sample was CD4+ or CD8+ T cells sorted from blood, obtained in a trial of the OX40 agonist ivuxolimab. Every receptor here comes from an adult with an advanced solid tumor such as melanoma, head and neck, liver or kidney cancer.

V is TRBV29-1 and J is TRBJ1-1; possible D gene TRBD1, 5 bases. Germline V gene lookup returns CDR1 SQVTM and CDR2 ANQGSEA. The CDR3 loop spans 13 amino acids. V was shortened by 5 bases and J by 4 bases, with 14 bases between the two germline ends. The CDR3 is CSVSGGRGTEAFF. Here the CDR3 DNA reads TGCAGCGTTTCGGGGGGAAGAGGCACTGAAGCTTTCTTT. Variable domain in full (rest from reference TRBV29-1 and TRBJ1-1): SAVISQKPSRDICQRGTSLTIQCQVDSQVTMMFWYRQQPGQSLTLIATANQGSEATYESGFVIDKFPISRPNLTFSTLTVSNMSPEDSSIYLCSVSGGRGTEAFFGQGTRLTVV.

The V gene is TRBV13, the J gene TRBJ1-5; 8 positions match TRBD1. The CDR3 covers 18 residues. V trimming: 0 bases; J trimming: 0 bases; junction bases outside the gene matches: 7. Germline V gives CDR1 PRHDT, CDR2 FYEKMQ (reference sequence). This chain's CDR3 is CASSLGGTGANSNQPQHF. The CDR3 DNA reads TGTGCCAGCAGCTTAGGAGGGACAGGAGCTAATAGCAATCAGCCCCAGCATTTT.

The chain joins TRBV27 to TRBJ1-2; 8 bases map to TRBD1. From germline, CDR1 is MNHEY and CDR2 SMNVEV (reference sequence). This CDR3 spans 13 amino acids. V gave up 8 bases and J gave up 7 bases; unmatched junction bases: 9. The CDR3 nucleotides read TGTGCCAGCGGGGACAGGCCACGGGGTGGCTACACCTTC. Amino acid sequence: CASGDRPRGGYTF.

The rearrangement joins TRBV2 to TRBJ2-5; D possibly uses TRBD1 or TRBD2 (6 bases each). The V gene's germline CDR1 is SNHLY and CDR2 FYNNEI. The CDR3 is made up of 15 amino acids. Between the trimmed V and J ends, which lost 1 base and 5 bases, there was a span of 14 bases. CDR3 sequence: CASSEEQGGLETQYF. CDR3 DNA sequence: TGTGCCAGCAGTGAAGAACAGGGAGGCTTGGAGACCCAGTACTTC.

The chain couples TRBV5-1 to TRBJ1-3; the D is unclear. The germline V gene encodes CDR1 SGHRS and CDR2 YFSETQ. The CDR3 contains 15 residues. Trimming removed 3 bases at V and 2 bases at J, with 12 bases between. CDR3 in amino acids: CASSSVGGPGNTIYF. CDR3 nucleotides: TGCGCCAGCAGCTCCGTTGGAGGTCCTGGAAACACCATATATTTT.

The chain is built from TRBV2 and TRBJ2-7; no firm D call. This CDR3 is 16 amino acids long. V gave up 7 bases and J gave up 0 bases, with 19 bases separating them. CDR1 and CDR2 (germline): SNHLY, FYNNEI. For the CDR3, the DNA is TGTGCCAGCACCACCCCCCCGGGCAGCAGCTCCTACGAGCAGTACTTC. Amino acid sequence: CASTTPPGSSSYEQYF.

The V and J genes are TRBV4-3 and TRBJ1-2; D is ambiguous. Germline CDR1 reads LGHNA; CDR2 reads YSLEER. V was pared by 3 bases and J by 4 bases, with 9 bases between. The CDR3 loop spans 13 amino acids. CDR3 coding DNA: TGCGCCAGCAGCCACCGACGGGGCTATGGCTACACCTTC. Protein product: CASSHRRGYGYTF.

The rearrangement links TRBV21-1 to TRBJ1-2. TRBV21-1 has pseudogene status. This CDR3 has 14 amino acids. CDR3 DNA sequence: TGTGCCAGCAGCATTGGCCCGGGCCCGCCTGGCTACACCTTC. It encodes CASSIGPGPPGYTF.

The J gene is TRBJ1-3, the V gene TRBV5-6, with D perhaps matching TRBD1 (6 bases). Looked up from germline, CDR1 is SGHDT and CDR2 is YYEEEE. The V gene lost 4 bases and the J gene lost 0 bases, with 11 bases spanning the gap. The CDR3 extends over 15 amino acids. The CDR3, as DNA: TGTGCCAGCAGCAGGGGGGCAGACTCTGGAAACACCATATATTTT. This gives the protein CASSRGADSGNTIYF.